The clone carrying this TCR beta chain was observed a handful of times. Its antigen is unidentified. This sample was included in a study of CD8+ T cells in alopecia areata. In the study overall: For 6 to 18 months, tofacitinib was taken, and 6 months off drug followed.

Points from the study as a whole: Scalp specimens additionally yield sequences from normal skin's resident alphabeta T cells.

Once RNA had been extracted, it was reverse transcribed into cDNA to act as the sequencing template. Profiled with immunoSEQ multiplex PCR; TCRdb holds only in-frame clones, not every one. The data hold more than 150,000 clones, with less than 65% observed a single time. CDR1 and CDR2 from the germline V gene are PRHDT and FYEKMQ (reference sequence). CDR3 size: 15 residues. The V gene lost 2 bases and the J gene lost 4 bases, with 13 bases spanning the gap. The chain carries TRBV13 and TRBJ2-3; D possibly corresponds to TRBD1 (6 bases). The sequence was obtained from a human donor with alopecia areata. Specimen: CD8+ T cells sorted from blood, collected at week 0. CDR3 bases: TGTGCCAGCAGCTTACGAGTCGGGACACCAGATACGCAGTATTTT. This gives the protein CASSLRVGTPDTQYF.